The T cell receptor beta chain described here comes from a study of beta chain features in type 1 diabetes. Study background: Examination spanned approximately 110 million sorted cells from all samples.

The CDR3 sequence is 13 residues long. Germline CDR1 is SNHLY and CDR2 is FYNNEI. Trimming shortened V by 8 bases and J by 2 bases, and 9 bases separated the two germline ends. A word on this clone: Its antigen is as yet unknown.

Sequenced material consisted of expressed TCRB transcripts (all of the isolated RNA was reverse transcribed). Using immunoSEQ multiplex PCR, the repertoire was profiled, and TCRdb retains in-frame clones only, with some absent. The table has more than 200,000 clones, approximately 16% seen once. Whole-study findings and limits: In patients and controls equally, PCR might favor templates that are shorter. The VDJ junctions of type 1 diabetes patients carried fewer insertions and more deletions. Type 1 diabetes patients showed a moderate but significant shortening of TCRB CDR3s in all four CD4+ subsets.

The V and J genes are TRBV2 and TRBJ1-4; D possibly corresponds to TRBD1 (5 bases). Source material: naive CD4+ T cells from blood. The clonotype originates from a young man with type 1 diabetes. In DNA form, the CDR3 reads TGTGCCAGCTCGACAGCTACTAATGAAAAACTGTTTTTT. Its protein product is CASSTATNEKLFF.